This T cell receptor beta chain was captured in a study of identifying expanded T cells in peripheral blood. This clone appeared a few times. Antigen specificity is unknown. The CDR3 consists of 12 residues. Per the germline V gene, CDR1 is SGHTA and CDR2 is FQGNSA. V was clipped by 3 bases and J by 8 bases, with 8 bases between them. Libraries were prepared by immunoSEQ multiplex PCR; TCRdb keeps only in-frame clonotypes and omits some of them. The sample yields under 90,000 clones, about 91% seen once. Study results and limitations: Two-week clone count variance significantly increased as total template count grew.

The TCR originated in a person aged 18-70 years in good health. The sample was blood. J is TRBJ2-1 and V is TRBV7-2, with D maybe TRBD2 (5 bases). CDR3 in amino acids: CASSFGGYEQFF. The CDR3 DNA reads TGTGCCAGCAGCTTTGGCGGGTATGAGCAGTTCTTC. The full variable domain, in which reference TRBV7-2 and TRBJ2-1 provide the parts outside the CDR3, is GAGVSQSPSNKVTEKGKDVELRCDPISGHTALYWYRQSLGQGLEFLIYFQGNSAPDKSGLPSDRFSAERTGGSVSTLTIQRTQQEDSAVYLCASSFGGYEQFFGPGTRLTVL.